Given below is one T cell receptor (beta chain) in context. This clonotype was seen ten or more times. The antigen it recognizes is unknown. No base qualities exist here, and no much larger clone lies one base off it. The record originates from a study of early T cells in non-severe SARS-CoV-2 infection (dated by TCRdb to the early 2020s). Notes on the research overall: Because TCR sequencing relied on bulk RNA taken from unsorted whole blood, pairing of alpha and beta chains was not possible. Broad study findings and their caveats: VDJdb matching was skewed toward anti-spike CD8 responses and likely underestimated virus-specific expansions, missing private and CD4 specificities.

Trimming leaves V shorter by 1 base and J shorter by 2 bases, with the junction holding 0 bases beyond the gene matches. CDR1 and CDR2, per the germline V gene, are SGHDT and YYEEEE. Counted from cysteine to phenylalanine, this CDR3 has 14 amino acids. Only the CDR3 DNA stays, 42 bases, in frame from base 1. Receptor amplification or capture employed 5' RACE. This sample was sequenced with a NextSeq 500. The TCR library protocol attached unique molecular identifiers to individual cDNA molecules to correct for sequencing error and PCR bias. Both TCR alpha and beta chains were sequenced, and tight co-correlation was observed between alpha and beta sequence abundances in each sample. The authors' analysis ran thus. Decombinator V4 was used to perform V gene, J gene and CDR3 annotation of TCR sequences. Expanded TCRs were defined as changing significantly between any two time points under a Poisson model with p below 0.0001. TCR abundances were normalised to the total number of TCRs sequenced per sample and expressed as counts per million. TRAV1-2 paired with TRAJ12, TRAJ20 or TRAJ33 defined MAIT TCRs, while TRAV10 paired with TRAJ18 defined iNKT TCRs. VDJdb, accessed on 1 November 2021, was searched for TCRs annotated for CMV, EBV and SARS-CoV-2, and TCRs annotated for more than one antigen were excluded. The public reads were reanalyzed by TCRdb: fastp trimming at Q25, MiXCR alignment, in-frame beta chains only. Each record represents a unique CDR3 protein, reported with the most common genes and DNA among its rows. It is TCRdb's table, rather than the study itself, that gives the V and J calls and clone size. The sample records about 27,000 distinct CDR3 sequences, roughly 4.6% of which are singletons. The ten largest clones capture approximately 3.9% of the sample.

A case-control design nested within a healthcare worker cohort in London, UK, was used, with weekly nasopharyngeal swab PCR tests and blood sampling performed. Healthcare workers were recruited between 23 and 31 March 2020, during the week of the UK lockdown, and were followed weekly for up to about 15 weeks. The sequence is built from TRBV5-6 and TRBJ2-1; the junction holds 7 bases that match TRBD1. Sequenced: whole blood. The TCR originated in an adult who was a healthcare worker with PCR-confirmed SARS-CoV-2 infection or an uninfected control (not recorded which). The DNA sequence is TGTGCCAGCAGCTTGAGGGGGCCCTACAATGAGCAGTTCTTC. Translated, it reads CASSLRGPYNEQFF.